The next 3 T cell receptor beta chains were all read from a single sample in a study of blood T cells in healthy people across ages (dated by TCRdb to the mid-2010s). Library generation was performed with 5' RACE. The data were produced on an Illumina HiSeq 2500. The second PCR ran for about 7 to 11 cycles and used a J-beta primer mix along with a sample-barcoded 5' primer. TCRdb itself trimmed the public reads at Q25 with fastp, ran MiXCR and retained productive beta chains. Each entry is one CDR3 protein sequence, shown with its most common DNA and genes. This sample has about 900,000 distinct CDR3 sequences in its table, and under 50% of those were observed once. The ten top clones hold 13% of the sample. Material: blood. These receptors were obtained from a man aged 25-45 years in good health.

This sequence joins TRBV6-5 and TRBJ2-7, with 7 bases aligning to TRBD2. Germline V gene data show CDR1 as MNHEY and CDR2 as SVGAGI. J gave up 0 bases and V 8 bases, and 10 bases lay outside the gene matches. CDR3 length: 15 residues. The CDR3 loop reads CASSTVGGSSYEQYF. As DNA, the CDR3 is TGTGCCAGCTCTACCGTCGGCGGGAGCTCCTACGAGCAGTACTTC.

The J gene is TRBJ1-2, the V gene TRBV20-1; no firm D call. V shed 0 bases and J shed 7 bases, with 6 bases lying between them. Per germline, CDR1 DFQATT and CDR2 SNEGSKA (reference sequence). This CDR3 spans 11 amino acids. Here the CDR3 reads CSARDLSGYTF. The CDR3 nucleotides read TGCAGTGCTAGAGATCTCTCTGGCTACACCTTC.

This chain links TRBV7-9 with TRBJ1-4; D is ambiguous. Looked up from germline, CDR1 is SEHNR and CDR2 is FQNEAQ (reference sequence). This CDR3 is built from 15 residues. The ends were cut back, 2 bases at V and 5 bases at J, with 12 bases in the middle. The CDR3 nucleotides read TGTGCCAGCAGCTTAATAACAGTAGGAAATGAAAAACTGTTTTTT. It translates to CASSLITVGNEKLFF.